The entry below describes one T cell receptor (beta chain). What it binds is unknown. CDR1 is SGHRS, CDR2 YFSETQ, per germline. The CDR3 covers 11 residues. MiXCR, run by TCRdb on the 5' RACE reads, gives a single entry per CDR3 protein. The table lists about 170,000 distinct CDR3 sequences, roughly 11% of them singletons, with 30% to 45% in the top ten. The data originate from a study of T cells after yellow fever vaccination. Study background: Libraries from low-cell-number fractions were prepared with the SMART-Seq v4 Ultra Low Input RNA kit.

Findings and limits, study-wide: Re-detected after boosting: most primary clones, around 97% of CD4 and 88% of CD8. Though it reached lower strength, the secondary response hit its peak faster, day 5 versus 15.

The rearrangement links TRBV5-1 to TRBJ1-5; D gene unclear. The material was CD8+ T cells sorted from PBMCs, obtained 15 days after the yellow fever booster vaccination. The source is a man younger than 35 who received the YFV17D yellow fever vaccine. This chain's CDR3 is CAHVGGQPQHF. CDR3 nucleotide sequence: TGCGCTCACGTAGGTGGCCAGCCCCAGCATTTT.